The next 17 T cell receptor beta chains were all read from a single sample in a study of blood T cells in healthy people across ages. A J-beta primer mix and a sample-barcoded 5' primer were used in a second PCR of roughly 6 to 11 cycles. Each CDR3 protein gets one entry after TCRdb re-called the 5' RACE reads with MiXCR. The sample lists 1.5 million to 2 million distinct CDR3 sequences; about 28% were seen once. Sequenced input: blood. The receptor set was obtained from a woman aged 25 to 39 in good health.

This clonotype came up a few times. The junction does not match germline at one end; this may be a read error. V is TRBV20-1 and J is TRBJ2-1; 9 positions agree with TRBD2. This CDR3 contains 14 residues. CDR1 is DFQATT, CDR2 SNEGSKA, per germline (reference sequence). CDR3 coding DNA: TGCAGTGCAAGAGCGCGGGAGGGCAGGAGTGAGCAGTTCTTC. Protein product: CSARAREGRSEQFF.

This clonotype was recorded many times. This sequence joins TRBV7-2 and TRBJ2-5, with D perhaps matching TRBD1 (5 bases). This CDR3 comprises 17 residues. V lost 5 bases, J lost 5 bases, and 24 bases lay in between. CDR1 and CDR2 (germline): SGHTA, FQGNSA. Written as DNA, the CDR3 is TGTGCCAGCAGCCGAAGTCAGGCCGAGGCAGGGATGGAGACCCAGTACTTC. It encodes CASSRSQAEAGMETQYF.

V gene TRBV5-1 combines with J gene TRBJ2-5; TRBD2 agrees at 7 bases. V shed 3 bases and J 2 bases; nucleotides not matched to a gene: 7. CDR1 and CDR2 from the germline V gene are SGHRS and YFSETQ. The CDR3 runs 15 residues. CDR3 loop: CASSSGRTPQETQYF. In nucleotides, the CDR3 is TGCGCCAGCAGCTCCGGGAGGACACCTCAAGAGACCCAGTACTTC.

Only one count was recorded for this clonotype. The CDR3 bases are TGTGCCTGGATTTCTTCGGGGGGCGCGTACGAGCAGTACTTC. This codes for CAWISSGGAYEQYF. The chain employs TRBV30 and TRBJ2-4, with a weak D call TRBD2 (7 bases). The better agreement between TRBJ2-7 and the DNA end casts doubt on the J call. The CDR3 has 14 amino acids. CDR1 is GTSNPN, CDR2 SVGIG, per germline (reference sequence).

The J gene is TRBJ1-2, the V gene TRBV12-3 or TRBV12-4, with 12 bases fitting TRBD1. Losses at the gene ends were 5 bases for V and 10 bases for J; bases not matched to a gene: 8. The CDR3 sequence is 14 residues long. CDR3 loop: CASSRTGTGGAYTF. The CDR3 nucleotides read TGTGCCAGCAGTCGGACCGGGACAGGGGGCGCCTACACCTTC.

This clonotype was detected a few times. The J gene is TRBJ2-2, the V gene TRBV12-3 or TRBV12-4, with D tentatively TRBD2 (7 bases). V was shortened by 7 bases and J by 4 bases, with 16 bases between the two germline ends. This CDR3 comprises 15 residues. As DNA, the CDR3 is TGTGCCAGCACCGAGGGGGGGTCTGCCACCGGGGAGCTGTTTTTT. Translation: CASTEGGSATGELFF.

This chain uses TRBV28 with TRBJ1-2; D not resolved. The CDR3 is made up of 13 amino acids. The V gene lost 6 bases and the J gene lost 7 bases, with 15 bases spanning the gap. Germline CDR1 MDHEN, CDR2 SYDVKM. The DNA of the CDR3 is TGTGCCAGCAGCCCGGGGAGAATTTTTGGCTACACCTTC. Translation gives CASSPGRIFGYTF.

This clonotype was counted at least ten times. Here the CDR3 reads CASSLGGLAYEQYF. The CDR3 region has the DNA TGTGCCAGCAGCTTAGGAGGCTTAGCCTACGAGCAGTACTTC. This chain connects TRBV7-2 to TRBJ2-7; D is unresolved. The germline V and J ends were trimmed by 1 base and 2 bases, with 9 bases remaining between them. Germline V gives CDR1 SGHTA, CDR2 FQGNSA. The CDR3 runs to 14 residues.

This clonotype showed up just a few times. The chain joins TRBV27 to TRBJ2-1; D tentatively reads TRBD1 or TRBD2 (5 bases each). The CDR3 is 15 amino acids. Trimming left V 3 bases short and J 0 bases short, with 9 bases between. Germline CDR1 is MNHEY and CDR2 is SMNVEV (reference sequence). CDR3: CASSFPGRSYNEQFF. The CDR3 DNA follows: TGTGCCAGCAGTTTCCCGGGACGCTCCTACAATGAGCAGTTCTTC.

This sequence joins TRBV27 and TRBJ2-2, with 10 bases lining up with TRBD1. Looked up from germline, CDR1 is MNHEY and CDR2 is SMNVEV (reference sequence). This CDR3 is built from 18 residues. The V and J ends lost 3 bases and 4 bases, in that order; junction bases with no gene match: 11. DNA for the CDR3: TGTGCCAGCAGTTTCTGGTTCCGGGACAGGGGCTTCACCGGGGAGCTGTTTTTT. Protein sequence: CASSFWFRDRGFTGELFF.

This clonotype occurred many times. A much larger clone sits a single nucleotide away, making a read error possible. This rearrangement joins TRBV25-1 to TRBJ2-3; 8 nucleotides match TRBD2. With V trimmed by 4 bases and J by 1 base, 1 base remained unmatched. The CDR3 extends over 14 amino acids. Per germline, CDR1 MGHDK and CDR2 SYGVNS. As DNA, the CDR3 is TGTGCCAGCAGTGGAGCGGGGGGCACAGATACGCAGTATTTT. Amino acids: CASSGAGGTDTQYF. The full variable domain, rest sourced from reference TRBV25-1 and TRBJ2-3, is EADIYQTPRYLVIGTGKKITLECSQTMGHDKMYWYQQDPGMELHLIHYSYGVNSTEKGDLSSESTVSRIRTEHFPLTLESARPSHTSQYLCASSGAGGTDTQYFGPGTRLTVL.

This clonotype came up a few times. A much more abundant neighbour one base away suggests this may be a read error. This chain joins TRBV24-1 and TRBJ2-1; D uncertain. Trimming pared 0 bases from V and 9 bases from J, leaving 2 bases between. Per germline, CDR1 KGHDR and CDR2 SFDVKD. CDR3 length: 11 amino acids. The CDR3 region is CATSDLAEQFF. CDR3 bases: TGTGCCACCAGTGATTTGGCTGAGCAGTTCTTC.

Regarding this clonotype: With a much larger clone just one base away, this may be a read error. The gene calls are TRBV7-9 and TRBJ2-6; no definite D call. V lost 5 bases to trimming and J lost 0 bases, with 17 bases between them. Germline lookup yields CDR1 SEHNR and CDR2 FQNEAQ (reference sequence). The CDR3 extends over 18 amino acids. CDR3 sequence: CASSPFLGTPSGANVLTF. CDR3 sequence (DNA): TGTGCCAGCAGCCCTTTCTTGGGCACACCCTCTGGGGCCAACGTCCTGACTTTC.

The chain combines TRBV29-1 with TRBJ2-5, with 7 bases lining up with TRBD2. The J call may be faulty, since TRBJ2-7 better matches the DNA end. This CDR3 region has 18 residues. CDR1 SQVTM and CDR2 ANQGSEA come from the germline V gene. The CDR3 loop reads CSVDLSIGSGRVNYEQYF. As DNA, the CDR3 is TGCAGCGTTGATTTGTCAATAGGTAGTGGGAGGGTTAACTACGAGCAGTACTTC.

The table lists this clonotype with many counts. This rearrangement joins TRBV20-1 to TRBJ2-7; the match to TRBD2 covers 7 bases. Germline V CDR1 and CDR2: DFQATT, SNEGSKA (reference sequence). This CDR3 comprises 14 residues. The ends lost 6 bases at V and 0 bases at J; junction bases unmatched: 8. As DNA, the CDR3 is TGCAGTGCGAGGGGACTACCAACCTCCTACGAGCAGTACTTC. This codes for CSARGLPTSYEQYF.

The gene calls are TRBV28 and TRBJ2-1, with no clear D. This CDR3 is 13 amino acids long. Germline V gene sequence: CDR1 MDHEN, CDR2 SYDVKM. With 5 bases removed from V and 10 bases from J, the gap between germline ends came to 15 bases. DNA for the CDR3: TGTGCCAGCAGTCTCCCGGGCCCTCTCGAGCAGTTCTTC. Its protein product is CASSLPGPLEQFF.

This clonotype occurred many times. The chain has TRBV15 and TRBJ2-3; D gene unclear. The CDR3 spans 16 residues. With 2 bases removed from V and 6 bases from J, the gap between germline ends came to 18 bases. Germline V gives CDR1 LNHNV, CDR2 YYDKDF (reference sequence). The CDR3 DNA reads TGTGCCACCAGCAGAAGAACCCGGACCTTTGGGGATACGCAGTATTTT. Its protein product is CATSRRTRTFGDTQYF.